The 8 T cell receptor beta chains below all came from one sample that was sequenced in a study of blood T cell repertoires in COVID-19. TCRdb keeps only in-frame clones here, not all; method: immunoSEQ multiplex PCR. The data show a few hundred thousand clones, around 92% seen once. Input material: peripheral blood. The receptors derive from a man in his forties or fifties with acute or convalescent COVID-19.

The chain recombines TRBV19 with TRBJ1-2; 10 bases map to TRBD1. Germline V CDR1 and CDR2: LNHDA, SQIVND (reference sequence). The CDR3 runs to 14 residues. The V segment lost 1 base and the J segment 8 bases; nucleotides outside the gene matches: 4. CDR3 region: CASSIVGTGVGYTF. The CDR3 DNA reads TGTGCCAGTAGTATAGTCGGGACAGGGGTCGGCTACACCTTC.

V usage is TRBV19 and J usage is TRBJ2-7; no clear D gene. CDR3 length: 14 residues. The germline V gene encodes CDR1 LNHDA and CDR2 SQIVND (reference sequence). V was clipped by 5 bases and J by 0 bases, with 11 bases between them. The CDR3 DNA reads TGTGCCAGTAGTCAACTCATAAGCTCCTACGAGCAGTACTTC. Translating gives CASSQLISSYEQYF.

The rearrangement joins TRBV19 to TRBJ1-1; 8 bases map to TRBD1. The CDR3 covers 16 residues. Germline CDR1 and CDR2: LNHDA and SQIVND (reference sequence). With 3 bases clipped from V and 4 bases from J, the junction kept 10 bases outside the gene matches. CDR3 sequence: CASSISGGVGGTEAFF. The CDR3 bases are TGTGCCAGTAGTATCTCAGGGGGCGTAGGGGGCACTGAAGCTTTCTTT.

The chain couples TRBV19 to TRBJ1-5; tentatively, D is TRBD1 (5 bases). The CDR3 runs to 16 residues. V gave up 0 bases and J gave up 5 bases, with 14 bases separating them. Germline-derived CDR1 and CDR2 are LNHDA and SQIVND (reference sequence). The CDR3 is CASSIDLTLGDQPQHF. CDR3 DNA: TGTGCCAGTAGTATAGACCTGACCCTAGGGGATCAGCCCCAGCATTTT.

This rearrangement joins TRBV27 to TRBJ1-6; TRBD1 matches at 8 bases. CDR3 length: 14 amino acids. With V trimmed by 7 bases and J by 3 bases, 2 bases remained unmatched. Germline V gives CDR1 MNHEY, CDR2 SMNVEV (reference sequence). The CDR3 DNA reads TGTGCCAGCACACAGGGGGGCTATAATTCACCCCTCCACTTT. Its translation is CASTQGGYNSPLHF.

The V call is TRBV13, the J call TRBJ1-1; 10 bases are a match to TRBD1. This CDR3 is built from 14 residues. The trim removed 5 bases at V and 4 bases at J, leaving 4 bases unmatched. The germline V gene encodes CDR1 PRHDT and CDR2 FYEKMQ (reference sequence). Here the CDR3 DNA reads TGTGCCAGCAGCGCGGGGACAGGGGCCACTGAAGCTTTCTTT. Protein product: CASSAGTGATEAFF.

J is TRBJ2-3 and V is TRBV5-6; no reliable D call. Germline V gene lookup returns CDR1 SGHDT and CDR2 YYEEEE. The CDR3 is 12 residues long. V was shortened by 4 bases and J by 6 bases, with 9 bases between the two germline ends. As DNA, the CDR3 is TGTGCCAGCAGCGCGCGCCGGGATACGCAGTATTTT. Protein product: CASSARRDTQYF.

This clone was counted between two and nine times. This rearrangement joins TRBV7-3 to TRBJ2-2, with D unclear. CDR3 length: 15 residues. V was pared by 5 bases and J by 0 bases, with 10 bases between. Germline V gene lookup returns CDR1 SGHTA and CDR2 FQGTGA. CDR3 sequence reads: CASSPSGSNTGELFF. For the CDR3, the DNA is TGTGCCAGCAGCCCCTCGGGTTCGAACACCGGGGAGCTGTTTTTT.